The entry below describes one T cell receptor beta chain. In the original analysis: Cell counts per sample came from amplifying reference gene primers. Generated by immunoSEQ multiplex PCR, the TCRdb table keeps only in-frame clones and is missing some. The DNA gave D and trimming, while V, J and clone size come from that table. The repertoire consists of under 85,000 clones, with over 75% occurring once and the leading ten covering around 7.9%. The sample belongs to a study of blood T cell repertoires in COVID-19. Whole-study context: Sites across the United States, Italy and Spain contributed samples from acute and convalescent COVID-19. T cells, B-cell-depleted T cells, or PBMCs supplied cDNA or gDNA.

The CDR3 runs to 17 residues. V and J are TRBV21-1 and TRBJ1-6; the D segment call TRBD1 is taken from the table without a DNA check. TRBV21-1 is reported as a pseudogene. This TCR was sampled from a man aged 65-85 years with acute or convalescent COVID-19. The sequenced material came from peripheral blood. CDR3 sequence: CASSNVQGSRLNSPLHF. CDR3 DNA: TGTGCCAGCAGCAATGTTCAGGGGAGTCGGTTAAATTCACCCCTCCACTTT.